Many counts were recorded for the clone carrying this T cell receptor beta chain. The data derive from a study of CD8+CD57+ T cells in acquired aplastic anemia. Study overall: The DNA of sorted CD4+ and CD8+ cells averaged around 3.2 ug.

Trimming left V 8 bases short and J 1 base short, with 5 bases between. Germline lookup yields CDR1 SGHAT and CDR2 FQNNGV. This CDR3 has 11 amino acids. Genomic DNA acted as the template from which TCR beta VDJ combination and CDR3 sequence profiling were carried out. TCRdb itself ran the reads through MiXCR, one entry per CDR3 protein. The sample carries about 210,000 distinct CDR3 sequences, 61% recorded once. The specimen was sorted CD4+, CD8+, or CD8+CD57+ T cells (not recorded which) from PBMCs. The TCR was taken from a human donor in good health. The rearrangement joins TRBV11-2 to TRBJ1-1; no clear D gene. The CDR3 DNA reads TGTGCCAGCCCAAAGAACACTGAAGCTTTCTTT. It codes for CASPKNTEAFF.